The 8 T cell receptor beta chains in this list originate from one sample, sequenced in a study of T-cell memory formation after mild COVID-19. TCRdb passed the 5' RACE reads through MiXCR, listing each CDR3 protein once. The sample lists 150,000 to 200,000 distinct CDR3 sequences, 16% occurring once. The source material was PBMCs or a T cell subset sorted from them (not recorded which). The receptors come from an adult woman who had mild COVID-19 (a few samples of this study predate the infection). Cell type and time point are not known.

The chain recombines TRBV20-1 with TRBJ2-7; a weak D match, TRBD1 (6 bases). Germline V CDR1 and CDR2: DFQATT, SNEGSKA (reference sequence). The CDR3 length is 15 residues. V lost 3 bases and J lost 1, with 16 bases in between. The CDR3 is CSASRVRGFSYEQYF. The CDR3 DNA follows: TGCAGTGCTAGTAGGGTTAGGGGGTTTTCCTACGAGCAGTACTTC.

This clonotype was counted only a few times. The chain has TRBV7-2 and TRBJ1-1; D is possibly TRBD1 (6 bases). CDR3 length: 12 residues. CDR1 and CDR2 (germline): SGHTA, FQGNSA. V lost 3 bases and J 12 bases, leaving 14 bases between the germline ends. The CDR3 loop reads CASSLIQGGTFF. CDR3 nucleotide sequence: TGTGCCAGCAGCTTGATACAGGGTGGAACTTTCTTT. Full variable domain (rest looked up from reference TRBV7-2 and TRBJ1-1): GAGVSQSPSNKVTEKGKDVELRCDPISGHTALYWYRQSLGQGLEFLIYFQGNSAPDKSGLPSDRFSAERTGGSVSTLTIQRTQQEDSAVYLCASSLIQGGTFFGQGTRLTVV.

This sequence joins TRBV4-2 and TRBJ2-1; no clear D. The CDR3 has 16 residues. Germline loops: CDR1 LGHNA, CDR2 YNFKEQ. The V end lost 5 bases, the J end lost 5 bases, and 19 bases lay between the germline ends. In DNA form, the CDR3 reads TGTGCCAGCAGCAAAGGTGGCGCGTCAATAAACAATGAGCAGTTCTTC. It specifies CASSKGGASINNEQFF.

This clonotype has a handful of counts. The CDR3, as DNA: TGTGCCAGCAGCCAAGATTGGTCCCGGACTAGCGATGAGCAGTTCTTC. Protein product: CASSQDWSRTSDEQFF. This chain uses TRBV4-2 with TRBJ2-1; 9 bases align to TRBD2. Trimming at V came to 0 bases and at J to 8 bases, leaving 8 bases not matched to a gene. Germline V CDR1 and CDR2: LGHNA, YNFKEQ. This CDR3 spans 16 amino acids.

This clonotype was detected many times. The CDR3 reads CASSSGQGPETQYF. CDR3 bases: TGTGCCAGCAGCTCGGGACAGGGGCCAGAGACCCAGTACTTC. This sequence joins TRBV25-1 and TRBJ2-5, with TRBD1 identical over 10 bases. The CDR3 sequence is 14 residues long. The V segment lost 6 bases and the J segment 4 bases; nucleotides outside the gene matches: 5. CDR1 is MGHDK and CDR2 is SYGVNS in the germline V gene.

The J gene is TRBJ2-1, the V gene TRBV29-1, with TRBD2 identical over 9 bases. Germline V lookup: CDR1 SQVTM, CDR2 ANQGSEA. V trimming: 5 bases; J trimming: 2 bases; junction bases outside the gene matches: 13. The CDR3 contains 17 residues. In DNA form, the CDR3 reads TGCAGCGTTTTAAGCCGAGTGGCGGGAGGGACCTACAATGAGCAGTTCTTC. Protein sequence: CSVLSRVAGGTYNEQFF.

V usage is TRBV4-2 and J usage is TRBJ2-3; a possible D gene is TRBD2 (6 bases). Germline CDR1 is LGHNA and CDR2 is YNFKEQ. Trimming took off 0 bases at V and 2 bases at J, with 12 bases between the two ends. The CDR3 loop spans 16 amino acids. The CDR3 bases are TGTGCCAGCAGCCAAGACCGGGACTTCTTCACAGATACGCAGTATTTT. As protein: CASSQDRDFFTDTQYF.

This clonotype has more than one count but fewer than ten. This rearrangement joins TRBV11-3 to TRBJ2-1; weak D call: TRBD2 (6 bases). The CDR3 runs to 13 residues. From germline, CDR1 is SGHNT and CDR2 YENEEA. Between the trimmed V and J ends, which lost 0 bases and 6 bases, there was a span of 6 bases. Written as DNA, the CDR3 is TGTGCCAGCAGCTTAGAGGGGGGCAATGAGCAGTTCTTC. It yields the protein CASSLEGGNEQFF.